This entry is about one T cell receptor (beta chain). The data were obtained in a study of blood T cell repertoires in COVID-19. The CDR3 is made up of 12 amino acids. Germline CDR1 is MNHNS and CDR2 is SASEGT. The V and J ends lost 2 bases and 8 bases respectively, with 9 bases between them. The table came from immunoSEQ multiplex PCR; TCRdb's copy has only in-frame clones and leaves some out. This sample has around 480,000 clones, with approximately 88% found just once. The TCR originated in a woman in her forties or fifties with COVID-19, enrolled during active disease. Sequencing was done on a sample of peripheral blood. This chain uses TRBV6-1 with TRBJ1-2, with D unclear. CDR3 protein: CASSELAGGYTF. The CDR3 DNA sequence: TGTGCCAGCAGTGAACTGGCGGGGGGCTACACCTTC.